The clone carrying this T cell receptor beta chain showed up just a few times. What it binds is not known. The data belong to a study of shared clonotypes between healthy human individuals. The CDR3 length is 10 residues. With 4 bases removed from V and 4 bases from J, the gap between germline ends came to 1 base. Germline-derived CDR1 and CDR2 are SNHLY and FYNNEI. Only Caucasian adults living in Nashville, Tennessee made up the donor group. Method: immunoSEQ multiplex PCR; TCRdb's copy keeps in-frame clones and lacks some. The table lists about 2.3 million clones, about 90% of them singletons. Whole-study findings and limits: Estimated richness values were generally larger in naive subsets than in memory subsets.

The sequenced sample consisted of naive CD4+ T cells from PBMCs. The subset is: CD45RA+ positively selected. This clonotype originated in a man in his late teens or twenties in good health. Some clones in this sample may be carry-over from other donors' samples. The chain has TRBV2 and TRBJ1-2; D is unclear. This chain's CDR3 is CASSVYGYTF. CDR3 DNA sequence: TGTGCCAGCAGTGTCTATGGCTACACCTTC.